This record concerns one T cell receptor beta chain sequence. The data are from a study of OX40 agonist ivuxolimab in advanced cancers. About the research overall: Patients received the agonistic anti-OX40 (CD134) antibody ivuxolimab.

The CDR3 is made up of 15 amino acids. CDR1 LNHDA and CDR2 SQIVND come from the germline V gene (reference sequence). V lost 4 bases, J lost 0 bases, and 10 bases lay in between. Samples of blood were obtained at baseline, on cycle 4 day 1, and on cycle 7 day 1. Only in-frame clones appear in the TCRdb table, and some are missing; sequencing was by immunoSEQ multiplex PCR. The data contain over 80,000 clones, about 90% of them singletons. J is TRBJ2-4 and V is TRBV19; D gene uncertain. This receptor was taken from an adult with an advanced solid tumor such as melanoma, head and neck, liver or kidney cancer. The sample consisted of CD4+ or CD8+ T cells sorted from blood, taken in a trial of the OX40 agonist ivuxolimab. This chain's CDR3 is CASSTIDLAKNIQYF. CDR3 DNA sequence: TGTGCCAGTAGTACTATTGACCTAGCCAAAAACATTCAGTACTTC.